One sample yielded the 8 T cell receptor beta chains listed below, sequenced in a study of response to subunit inactivated influenza vaccine. TCRdb itself ran the RT-PCR reads through MiXCR, one entry per CDR3 protein. The repertoire includes 400,000 to 650,000 distinct CDR3 sequences, 6.5% to 8% of them detected once, and about an eighth sits in the top ten. The sequenced sample was PBMCs from blood, obtained around 2 years after vaccination. The origin of the receptors is a man aged 50 to 69 who received an inactivated influenza vaccine.

In its sample, this clonotype was seen many times. The chain links TRBV6-2 or TRBV6-3 to TRBJ2-7; D is undetermined. Germline CDR1 is MNHEY and CDR2 is SVGEGT. This CDR3 has 13 amino acids. Deletions cut 2 bases from V and 2 bases from J, with 7 bases between. The CDR3 nucleotides read TGTGCCAGCAGTTACGTCGGCGCCTACGAGCAGTACTTC. This sequence encodes CASSYVGAYEQYF.

This clonotype was counted only a few times. This chain uses TRBV5-5 with TRBJ2-3; the match to TRBD1 covers 7 bases. The germline CDR1 and CDR2 sequences are SGHKS and YYEKEE (reference sequence). Trimming took 3 bases from V and 2 from J; bases not matched to a gene: 6. This CDR3 has 15 residues. The CDR3 region is CASSWSTGNTDTQYF. CDR3 in DNA: TGTGCCAGCAGCTGGTCGACAGGGAACACAGATACGCAGTATTTT.

The chain combines TRBV10-3 with TRBJ1-6; TRBD1 matches at 11 bases. The germline CDR1 and CDR2 sequences are ENHRY and SYGVKD. V lost 2 bases to trimming and J lost 9 bases; unmatched junction nucleotides: 3. The CDR3 covers 15 residues. The CDR3 DNA reads as TGTGCCATCAGTGAGGGGACAGGGGGTCTTTCACCCCTCCACTTT. Protein product: CAISEGTGGLSPLHF.

This clonotype occurred many times. The chain has TRBV29-1 and TRBJ2-2; no reliable D call. This CDR3 has 14 residues. V lost 3 bases to trimming and J lost 5 bases, with 13 bases between them. Germline CDR1 SQVTM, CDR2 ANQGSEA. CDR3 nucleotide sequence: TGCAGCGTTGAGTCCACACGGACGACCGGGGAGCTGTTTTTT. It codes for CSVESTRTTGELFF.

This chain links TRBV20-1 with TRBJ2-2; D remains unclear. With 0 bases removed from V and 5 bases from J, the gap between germline ends came to 7 bases. CDR1 and CDR2 (germline): DFQATT, SNEGSKA (reference sequence). The CDR3 runs to 13 residues. The CDR3 protein is CSARDIRTGELFF. CDR3 coding DNA: TGCAGTGCTAGAGATATCAGAACCGGGGAGCTGTTTTTT.

This clonotype was seen at least ten times. The chain's CDR3 is CASRPTGLPSEKLFF. The CDR3 bases are TGTGCCAGCAGGCCGACAGGGCTTCCGAGTGAAAAACTGTTTTTT. The rearrangement uses TRBV6-1 and TRBJ1-4; 7 positions agree with TRBD1. The V segment lost 6 bases and the J segment 7 bases; nucleotides outside the gene matches: 11. The CDR3 runs to 15 residues. Germline V CDR1 and CDR2: MNHNS, SASEGT.

This clonotype was detected ten times or more. The chain has TRBV6-1 and TRBJ1-2, with 10 bases aligning to TRBD1. This CDR3 spans 14 amino acids. The V segment lost 0 bases and the J segment 5 bases; nucleotides outside the gene matches: 0. Germline-derived CDR1 and CDR2 are MNHNS and SASEGT. The DNA of the CDR3 is TGTGCCAGCAGTGAAGCGGGACAGGGGTATGGCTACACCTTC. As protein: CASSEAGQGYGYTF.

At least ten counts were recorded for this clonotype. This rearrangement joins TRBV4-3 to TRBJ2-2, with D tentatively TRBD1 (5 bases). With 1 base removed from V and 9 bases from J, the gap between germline ends came to 9 bases. Germline V gene sequence: CDR1 LGHNA, CDR2 YSLEER. This CDR3 spans 13 amino acids. CDR3 nucleotides: TGCGCCAGCAGCCAAGGCTGGGGCAGGGAGCTGTTTTTT. Translating it yields CASSQGWGRELFF.